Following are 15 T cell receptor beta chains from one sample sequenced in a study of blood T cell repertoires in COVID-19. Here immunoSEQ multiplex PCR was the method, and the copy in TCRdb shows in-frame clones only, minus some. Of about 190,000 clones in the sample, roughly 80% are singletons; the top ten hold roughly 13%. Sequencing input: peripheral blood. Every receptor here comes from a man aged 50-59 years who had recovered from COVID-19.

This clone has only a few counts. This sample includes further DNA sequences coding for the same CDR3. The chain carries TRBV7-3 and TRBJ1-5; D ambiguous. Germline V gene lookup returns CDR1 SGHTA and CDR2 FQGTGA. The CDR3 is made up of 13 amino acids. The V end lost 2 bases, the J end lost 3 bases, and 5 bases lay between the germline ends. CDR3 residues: CASSLGPNQPQHF. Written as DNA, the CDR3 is TGTGCCAGCAGCTTAGGCCCCAATCAGCCCCAGCATTTT.

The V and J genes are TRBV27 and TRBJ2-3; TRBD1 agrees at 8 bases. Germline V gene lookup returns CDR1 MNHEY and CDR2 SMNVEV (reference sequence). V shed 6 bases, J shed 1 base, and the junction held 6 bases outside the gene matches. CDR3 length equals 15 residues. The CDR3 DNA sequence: TGTGCCAGCAGCGAATGGACAGGGCGCACAGATACGCAGTATTTT. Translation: CASSEWTGRTDTQYF.

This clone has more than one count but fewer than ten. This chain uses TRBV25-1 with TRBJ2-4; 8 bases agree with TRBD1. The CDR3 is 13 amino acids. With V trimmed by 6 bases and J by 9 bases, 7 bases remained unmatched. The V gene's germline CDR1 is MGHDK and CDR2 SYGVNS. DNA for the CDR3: TGTGCCAGCAGCGGACAGGGATCGAGCATTCAGTACTTC. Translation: CASSGQGSSIQYF. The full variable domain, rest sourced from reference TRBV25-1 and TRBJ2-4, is EADIYQTPRYLVIGTGKKITLECSQTMGHDKMYWYQQDPGMELHLIHYSYGVNSTEKGDLSSESTVSRIRTEHFPLTLESARPSHTSQYLCASSGQGSSIQYFGAGTRLSVL.

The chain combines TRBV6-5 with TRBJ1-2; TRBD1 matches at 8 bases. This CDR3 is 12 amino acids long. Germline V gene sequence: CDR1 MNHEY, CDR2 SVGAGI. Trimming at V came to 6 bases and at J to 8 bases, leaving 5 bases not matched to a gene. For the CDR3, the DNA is TGTGCCAGCAGATCCGGACAGGGAGGCTACACCTTC. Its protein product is CASRSGQGGYTF.

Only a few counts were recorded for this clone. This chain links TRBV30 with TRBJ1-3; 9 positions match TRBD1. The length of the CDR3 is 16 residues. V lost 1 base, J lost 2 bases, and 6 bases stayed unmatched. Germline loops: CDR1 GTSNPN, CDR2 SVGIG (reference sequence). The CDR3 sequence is CAWSGRGQGTGNTIYF. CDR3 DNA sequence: TGTGCCTGGAGTGGGAGGGGACAGGGCACTGGAAACACCATATATTTT.

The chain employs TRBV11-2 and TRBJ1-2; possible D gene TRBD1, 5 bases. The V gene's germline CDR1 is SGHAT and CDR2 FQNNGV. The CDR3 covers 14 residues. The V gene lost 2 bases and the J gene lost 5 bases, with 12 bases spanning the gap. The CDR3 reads CASSLMTETYGYTF. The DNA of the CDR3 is TGTGCCAGCAGCTTAATGACAGAGACTTATGGCTACACCTTC.

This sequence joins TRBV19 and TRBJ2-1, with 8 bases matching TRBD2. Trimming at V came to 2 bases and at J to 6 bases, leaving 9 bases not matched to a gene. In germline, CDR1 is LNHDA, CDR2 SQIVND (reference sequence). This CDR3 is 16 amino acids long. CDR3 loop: CASSIRGGRSGNEQFF. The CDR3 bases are TGTGCCAGTAGTATACGGGGCGGGAGGTCTGGCAATGAGCAGTTCTTC. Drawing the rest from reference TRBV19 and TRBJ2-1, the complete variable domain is DGGITQSPKYLFRKEGQNVTLSCEQNLNHDAMYWYRQDPGQGLRLIYYSQIVNDFQKGDIAEGYSVSREKKESFPLTVTSAQKNPTAFYLCASSIRGGRSGNEQFFGPGTRLTVL.

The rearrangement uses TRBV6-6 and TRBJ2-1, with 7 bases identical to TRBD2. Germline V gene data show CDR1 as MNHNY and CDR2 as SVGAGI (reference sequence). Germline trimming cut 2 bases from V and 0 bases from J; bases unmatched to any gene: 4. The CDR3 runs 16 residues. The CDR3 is CASSYGGGASYNEQFF. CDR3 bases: TGTGCCAGCAGTTACGGGGGAGGGGCCTCCTACAATGAGCAGTTCTTC.

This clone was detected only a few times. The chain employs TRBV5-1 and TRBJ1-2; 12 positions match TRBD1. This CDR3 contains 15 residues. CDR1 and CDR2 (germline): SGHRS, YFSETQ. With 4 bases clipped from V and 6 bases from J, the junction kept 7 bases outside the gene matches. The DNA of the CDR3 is TGCGCCAGCAGCCTTGGGGGACAGGGGGCGGATGGCTACACCTTC. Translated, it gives CASSLGGQGADGYTF. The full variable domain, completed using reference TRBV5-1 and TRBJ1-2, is KAGVTQTPRYLIKTRGQQVTLSCSPISGHRSVSWYQQTPGQGLQFLFEYFSETQRNKGNFPGRFSGRQFSNSRSEMNVSTLELGDSALYLCASSLGGQGADGYTFGSGTRLTVV.

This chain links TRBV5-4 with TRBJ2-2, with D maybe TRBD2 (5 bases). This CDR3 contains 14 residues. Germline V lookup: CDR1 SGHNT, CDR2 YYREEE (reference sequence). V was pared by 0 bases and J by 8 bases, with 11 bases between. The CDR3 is CASSLDGVSGELFF. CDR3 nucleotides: TGTGCCAGCAGCTTGGACGGGGTATCTGGGGAGCTGTTTTTT.

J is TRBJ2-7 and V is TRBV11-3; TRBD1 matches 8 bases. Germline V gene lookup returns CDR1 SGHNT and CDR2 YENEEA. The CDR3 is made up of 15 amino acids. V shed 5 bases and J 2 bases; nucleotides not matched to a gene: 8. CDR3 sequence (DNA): TGTGCCAGCAGCCAAGGGACAGGACCTACCTACGAGCAGTACTTC. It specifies CASSQGTGPTYEQYF.

Here the CDR3 DNA reads TGTGCCAGCAGCCCGACAGGGTATAGTGGCTACACCTTC. As protein: CASSPTGYSGYTF. V gene TRBV27 combines with J gene TRBJ1-2; TRBD1 matches at 7 bases. This CDR3 is 13 amino acids long. In germline, CDR1 is MNHEY, CDR2 SMNVEV (reference sequence). V dropped 6 bases and J dropped 7; count of bases not matched to a gene: 8.

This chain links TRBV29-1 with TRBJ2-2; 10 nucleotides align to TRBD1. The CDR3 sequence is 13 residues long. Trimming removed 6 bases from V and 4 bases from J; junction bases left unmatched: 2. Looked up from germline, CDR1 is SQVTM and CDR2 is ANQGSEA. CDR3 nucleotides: TGCAGCGTCGACAGGGGGCGCACCGGGGAGCTGTTTTTT. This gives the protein CSVDRGRTGELFF.

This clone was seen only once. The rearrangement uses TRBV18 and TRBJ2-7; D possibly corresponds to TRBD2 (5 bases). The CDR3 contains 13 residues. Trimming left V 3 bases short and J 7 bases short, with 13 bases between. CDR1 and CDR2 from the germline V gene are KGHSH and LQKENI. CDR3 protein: CASSPTKVREQYF. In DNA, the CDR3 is TGTGCCAGCTCACCGACTAAGGTTAGAGAGCAGTACTTC.

The chain's CDR3 is CASSALAGRQQETQYF. The CDR3 DNA sequence: TGTGCCAGTAGTGCGCTAGCGGGGCGGCAACAAGAGACCCAGTACTTC. The chain couples TRBV19 to TRBJ2-5, with 9 bases that match TRBD2. Losses at the gene ends were 5 bases for V and 2 bases for J; bases not matched to a gene: 9. Germline V lookup: CDR1 LNHDA, CDR2 SQIVND (reference sequence). This CDR3 is built from 16 residues.